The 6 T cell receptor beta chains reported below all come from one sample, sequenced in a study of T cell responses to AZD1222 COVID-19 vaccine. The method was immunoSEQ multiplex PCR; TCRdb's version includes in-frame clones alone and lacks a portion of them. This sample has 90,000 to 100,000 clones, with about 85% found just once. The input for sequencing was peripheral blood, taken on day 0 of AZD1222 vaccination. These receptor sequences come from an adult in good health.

This CDR3 reads CASSDPGQGNEQFF. The DNA for the CDR3 is TGTGCCAGCAGCGACCCGGGACAGGGGAATGAGCAGTTCTTC. The V and J genes are TRBV7-2 and TRBJ2-1; 10 nucleotides agree with TRBD1. Germline CDR1 is SGHTA and CDR2 is FQGNSA. Losses at the gene ends were 5 bases for V and 7 bases for J; bases not matched to a gene: 5. CDR3 size: 14 residues.

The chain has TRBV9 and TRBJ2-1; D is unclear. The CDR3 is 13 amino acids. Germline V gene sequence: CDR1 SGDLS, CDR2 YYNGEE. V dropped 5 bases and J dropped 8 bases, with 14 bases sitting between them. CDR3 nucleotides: TGTGCCAGCAGGGCCCCAGCCGGAGATGAGCAGTTCTTC. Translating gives CASRAPAGDEQFF.

The CDR3 DNA is TGTGCCAGCAGCCCCAGACTAGCGGGGTACAATGAGCAGTTCTTC. Its translation: CASSPRLAGYNEQFF. The V call is TRBV5-6, the J call TRBJ2-1; 11 nucleotides align to TRBD2. The CDR3 extends over 15 amino acids. V shed 4 bases, J shed 4 bases, and the junction held 4 bases outside the gene matches. The germline CDR1 and CDR2 sequences are SGHDT and YYEEEE. Based on the CDR3 plus reference TRBV5-6 and TRBJ2-1, the full variable domain is DAGVTQSPTHLIKTRGQQVTLRCSPKSGHDTVSWYQQALGQGPQFIFQYYEEEERQRGNFPDRFSGHQFPNYSSELNVNALLLGDSALYLCASSPRLAGYNEQFFGPGTRLTVL.

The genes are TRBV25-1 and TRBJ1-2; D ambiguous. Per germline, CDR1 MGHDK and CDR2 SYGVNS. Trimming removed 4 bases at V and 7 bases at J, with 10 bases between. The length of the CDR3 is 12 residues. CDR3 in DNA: TGTGCCAGCAGTGCGGTCTCTGGTGGCTACACCTTC. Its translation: CASSAVSGGYTF.

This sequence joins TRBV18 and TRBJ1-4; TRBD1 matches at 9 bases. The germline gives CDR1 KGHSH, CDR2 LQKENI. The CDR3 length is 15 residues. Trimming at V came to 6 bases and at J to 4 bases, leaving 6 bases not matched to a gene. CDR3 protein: CASSAMGQGNEKLFF. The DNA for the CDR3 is TGTGCCAGCTCTGCTATGGGACAGGGTAATGAAAAACTGTTTTTT. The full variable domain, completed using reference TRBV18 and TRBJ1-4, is NAGVMQNPRHLVRRRGQEARLRCSPMKGHSHVYWYRQLPEEGLKFMVYLQKENIIDESGMPKERFSAEFPKEGPSILRIQQVVRGDSAAYFCASSAMGQGNEKLFFGSGTQLSVL.

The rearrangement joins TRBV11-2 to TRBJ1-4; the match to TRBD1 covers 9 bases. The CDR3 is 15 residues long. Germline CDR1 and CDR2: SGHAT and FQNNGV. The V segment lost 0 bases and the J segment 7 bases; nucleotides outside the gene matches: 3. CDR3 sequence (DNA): TGTGCCAGCAGCTTAGATCGGACAGGGGTTGAAAAACTGTTTTTT. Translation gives CASSLDRTGVEKLFF.